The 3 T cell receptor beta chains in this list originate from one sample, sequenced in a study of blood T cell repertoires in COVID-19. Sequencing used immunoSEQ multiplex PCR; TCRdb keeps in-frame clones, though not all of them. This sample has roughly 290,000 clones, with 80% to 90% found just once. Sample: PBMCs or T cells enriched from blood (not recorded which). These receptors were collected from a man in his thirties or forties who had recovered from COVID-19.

The CDR3 region has the DNA TGTGCCAGCAGCCACAACCCCGACAGGGAGGAGGGTAGCAATCAGCCCCAGCATTTT. Amino acids: CASSHNPDREEGSNQPQHF. J is TRBJ1-5 and V is TRBV7-2; 7 positions match TRBD1. Trimming at V came to 5 bases and at J to 0 bases, leaving 16 bases not matched to a gene. CDR1 and CDR2 from the germline V gene are SGHTA and FQGNSA. The CDR3 has 19 amino acids.

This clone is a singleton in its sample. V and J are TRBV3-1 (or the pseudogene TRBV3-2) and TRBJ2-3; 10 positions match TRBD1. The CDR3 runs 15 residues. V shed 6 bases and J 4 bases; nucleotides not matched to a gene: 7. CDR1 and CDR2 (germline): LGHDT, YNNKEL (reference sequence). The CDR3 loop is CASRSEGTGADTQYF. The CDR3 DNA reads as TGTGCCAGCAGGTCCGAGGGGACAGGGGCAGATACGCAGTATTTT.

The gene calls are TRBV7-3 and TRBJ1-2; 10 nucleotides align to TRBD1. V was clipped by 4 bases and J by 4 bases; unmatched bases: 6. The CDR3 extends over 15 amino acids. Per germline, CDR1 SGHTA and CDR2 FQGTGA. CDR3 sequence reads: CASSSAGTGAYGYTF. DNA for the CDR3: TGTGCCAGCAGCTCCGCCGGGACAGGGGCCTATGGCTACACCTTC.